Detailed here is one T cell receptor beta chain. Here immunoSEQ multiplex PCR was the method, and the copy in TCRdb shows in-frame clones only, minus some. The sample has about 380,000 clones; around 90% are singletons. The data derive from a study of blood T cell repertoires in COVID-19. Study-wide context: Whether acute or convalescent, the COVID-19 samples came from the United States, Italy and Spain. The analysed material was cDNA or gDNA that came from T cells, B-cell-depleted T cells, or PBMCs.

V lost 0 bases and J 5 bases, leaving 8 bases between the germline ends. The CDR3 is 14 amino acids. CDR1 SGHTA and CDR2 FQGNSA come from the germline V gene. J is TRBJ2-1 and V is TRBV7-2, with D possibly TRBD1 on 5 matching bases. The TCR comes from a man aged 18 to 35 with active or convalescent COVID-19. Sequencing used peripheral blood. The CDR3 region is CASSLARVNNEQFF. The CDR3 nucleotides are TGTGCCAGCAGCTTAGCCAGGGTGAACAATGAGCAGTTCTTC.